This is a list of T cell receptor beta chains from one sample in a study of blood T cells in healthy people across ages. TCRdb independently ran MiXCR on the 5' RACE reads; one entry per CDR3 protein. The profile shows 1.8 million or so distinct CDR3 sequences, about 39% of them singletons. Material: blood. These receptors originate from a human donor in good health. The CDR3 runs from the conserved cysteine through the conserved F or W. The order of the fields is CDR3 protein, J gene, V gene, clone size. Size is omitted from some rows. Given values are once, few, many or a class for expanded clones.

CDR3aa: CASSYGDRRPNEKLFF
j_gene: TRBJ1-4
v_gene: TRBV11-2
abundance: -

CDR3aa: CASSVGLAGFNEQFF
j_gene: TRBJ2-1
v_gene: TRBV9
abundance: -

CDR3aa: CSAMTARTANEKRFF
j_gene: TRBJ1-4
v_gene: TRBV20-1
abundance: -

CDR3aa: CASSQDSVRVGNTIYF
j_gene: TRBJ1-3
v_gene: TRBV4-2
abundance: once

CDR3aa: CASSLGYVLNTEAFF
j_gene: TRBJ1-1
v_gene: TRBV12-3/TRBV12-4
abundance: -

CDR3aa: CSAAPREGSYNEQFF
j_gene: TRBJ2-1
v_gene: TRBV20-1
abundance: few

CDR3aa: CASSWGQGKEAFF
j_gene: TRBJ1-1
v_gene: TRBV4-2
abundance: few

CDR3aa: CAVSEYDSYGQAFF
j_gene: TRBJ1-1
v_gene: TRBV10-3
abundance: -

CDR3aa: CASSKDRGDYGYTF
j_gene: TRBJ1-2
v_gene: TRBV14
abundance: -

CDR3aa: CATSRDAVRGNEKLFF
j_gene: TRBJ1-4
v_gene: TRBV15
abundance: few

CDR3aa: CSARGRPSGINQPQHF
j_gene: TRBJ1-5
v_gene: TRBV20-1
abundance: -

CDR3aa: CASSLGTSGLQETQYF
j_gene: TRBJ2-5
v_gene: TRBV7-2
abundance: many

CDR3aa: CASSEQGAHTSYGYTF
j_gene: TRBJ1-2
v_gene: TRBV6-1
abundance: few

CDR3aa: CASSFENMDTQYF
j_gene: TRBJ2-3
v_gene: TRBV7-9
abundance: -

CDR3aa: CASSFDSSSYEQYF
j_gene: TRBJ2-7
v_gene: TRBV12-3/TRBV12-4
abundance: few

CDR3aa: CASSYSRAEQFF
j_gene: TRBJ2-1
v_gene: TRBV6-6
abundance: -

CDR3aa: CSAREGHYEGEPQHF
j_gene: TRBJ1-5
v_gene: TRBV20-1
abundance: -

CDR3aa: CANLDLPYGYTF
j_gene: TRBJ1-2
v_gene: TRBV6-1
abundance: -

CDR3aa: CASSLEDSMNTEAFF
j_gene: TRBJ1-1
v_gene: TRBV5-1
abundance: few

CDR3aa: CASSLPGSVEGSYGYTF
j_gene: TRBJ1-2
v_gene: TRBV5-1
abundance: -

CDR3aa: CAIRFTLDTEAFF
j_gene: TRBJ1-1
v_gene: TRBV10-3
abundance: -

CDR3aa: CASSYPKGEIYEQYF
j_gene: TRBJ2-7
v_gene: TRBV6-6
abundance: -

CDR3aa: CASSPAGQGGASYNEQFF
j_gene: TRBJ2-1
v_gene: TRBV6-1
abundance: -

CDR3aa: CASSLGQGAYEQFF
j_gene: TRBJ2-1
v_gene: TRBV7-2
abundance: -

CDR3aa: CSYRPGQETQYF
j_gene: TRBJ2-5
v_gene: TRBV29-1
abundance: few

CDR3aa: CASSPDPRGTEAFF
j_gene: TRBJ1-1
v_gene: TRBV4-2
abundance: few

CDR3aa: CASSLASGEDTQYF
j_gene: TRBJ2-3
v_gene: TRBV5-5
abundance: -

CDR3aa: CASSLLRFSGANVLTF
j_gene: TRBJ2-6
v_gene: TRBV7-9
abundance: few

CDR3aa: CASSEMDPGYSSPLHF
j_gene: TRBJ1-6
v_gene: TRBV25-1
abundance: few

CDR3aa: CSARLAGGPYEQYF
j_gene: TRBJ2-7
v_gene: TRBV20-1
abundance: -

CDR3aa: CASSFGWSGYGYTF
j_gene: TRBJ1-2
v_gene: TRBV27
abundance: -

CDR3aa: CASRAGEGVEQYF
j_gene: -
v_gene: TRBV6-5
abundance: few

CDR3aa: CASTPGGLEAFF
j_gene: TRBJ1-1
v_gene: TRBV6-2/TRBV6-3
abundance: few

CDR3aa: CSARTDGFYGYTF
j_gene: TRBJ1-2
v_gene: TRBV20-1
abundance: few

CDR3aa: CASRKMGPGGSTQAFF
j_gene: TRBJ1-1
v_gene: TRBV28
abundance: -

CDR3aa: CASSYSAQTGSYEQYF
j_gene: TRBJ2-7
v_gene: TRBV6-5
abundance: -

CDR3aa: CASSYLSTGGGYTF
j_gene: TRBJ1-2
v_gene: TRBV6-5
abundance: -

CDR3aa: CASSYRTNNSPLHF
j_gene: TRBJ1-6
v_gene: TRBV6-5
abundance: -

CDR3aa: CSASTSGEDTQYF
j_gene: TRBJ2-3
v_gene: TRBV20-1
abundance: -

CDR3aa: CSARDPGFFTLMDSPLHF
j_gene: TRBJ1-6
v_gene: TRBV20-1
abundance: -

CDR3aa: CASSPLTGTATYNEQFF
j_gene: TRBJ2-1
v_gene: TRBV11-1
abundance: few

CDR3aa: CASSQDWSGGAPDTQYF
j_gene: TRBJ2-3
v_gene: TRBV4-1
abundance: few

CDR3aa: CASSDSTGEAYEQYF
j_gene: TRBJ2-7
v_gene: TRBV6-1
abundance: -

CDR3aa: CSARDLRDRAVGNQPQHF
j_gene: TRBJ1-5
v_gene: TRBV20-1
abundance: -

CDR3aa: CSVGVGGGEQYF
j_gene: TRBJ2-5
v_gene: TRBV29-1
abundance: -